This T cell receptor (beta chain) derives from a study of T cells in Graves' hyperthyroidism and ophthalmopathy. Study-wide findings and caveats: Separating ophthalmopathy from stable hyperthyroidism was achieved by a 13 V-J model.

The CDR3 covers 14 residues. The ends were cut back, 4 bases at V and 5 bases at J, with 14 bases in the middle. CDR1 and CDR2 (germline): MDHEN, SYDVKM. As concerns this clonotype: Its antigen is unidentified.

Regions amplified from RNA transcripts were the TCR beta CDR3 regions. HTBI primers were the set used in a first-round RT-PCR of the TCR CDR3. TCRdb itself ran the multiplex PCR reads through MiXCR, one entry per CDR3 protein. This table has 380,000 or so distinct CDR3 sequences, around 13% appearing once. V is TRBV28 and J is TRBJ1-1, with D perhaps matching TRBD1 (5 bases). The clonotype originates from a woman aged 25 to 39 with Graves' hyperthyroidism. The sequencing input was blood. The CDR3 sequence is CASSSRVRTTEAFF. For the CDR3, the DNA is TGTGCCAGCAGTTCTCGGGTCAGGACAACTGAAGCTTTCTTT.